This TCR beta chain was identified in a study of T cells in Graves' hyperthyroidism and ophthalmopathy. A remark on this clonotype: Its antigen is as yet unknown.

Thyroid ultrasound and orbital computed tomography, with clinical symptoms and serum thyroxine and TRAb, informed diagnoses. The CDR3 extends over 15 amino acids. CDR1 and CDR2 (germline): SGDLS, YYNGEE. V gave up 3 bases and J gave up 4 bases; unmatched junction bases: 7. Broader study findings: In the blood, most expanded thyroid clonotypes above 0.001 appeared as well. In validation, the model predicted ophthalmopathy. These predictions came a median about 6.8 months before onset. Separation of ophthalmopathy from stable hyperthyroidism was achieved by a 13 V-J model.

Amplified TCR beta CDR3 regions came from RNA transcripts. Primed by the HTBI set, a first-round RT-PCR was run on the TCR CDR3. From the multiplex PCR reads, TCRdb called clonotypes with MiXCR, one entry per CDR3 protein. The sample holds fewer than 350,000 distinct CDR3 sequences, approximately 14% seen once. Sequencing was done on a sample of blood. This TCR derives from a woman in her thirties or forties with Graves' hyperthyroidism. This rearrangement joins TRBV9 to TRBJ2-7, with 10 bases identical to TRBD1. The CDR3 region is CASSATGTGEYEQYF. For the CDR3, the DNA is TGTGCCAGCAGCGCCACCGGGACAGGGGAATACGAGCAGTACTTC.